What follows are 20 T cell receptor beta chains derived from one specimen sequenced in a study of T-cell reconstitution after alpha-beta-depleted transplantation in children. The TCRbeta library was prepared with unique molecular identifiers. TCRdb analysed the PCR reads with MiXCR anew, one entry per CDR3 protein. The sample lists around 480,000 distinct CDR3 sequences; around a third were seen once. Sequences were derived from PBMCs from the stem cell graft donor, sampled from the stem cell graft. The receptors were sampled from a human donor who donated a stem cell graft to a child with aplastic anemia.

In its sample, this clonotype was seen a few times. V and J are TRBV29-1 and TRBJ2-6; D not resolved. Trimming cost V 4 bases and J 0 bases, with 10 bases left between them. The CDR3 length is 15 residues. From germline, CDR1 is SQVTM and CDR2 ANQGSEA. The CDR3 sequence is CSVGDGSSGANVLTF. The CDR3 bases are TGCAGCGTTGGTGACGGAAGCTCTGGGGCCAACGTCCTGACTTTC.

The V and J genes are TRBV5-1 and TRBJ2-1; tentatively, D is TRBD2 (5 bases). Germline CDR1 is SGHRS and CDR2 is YFSETQ. The V end lost 4 bases, the J end lost 3 bases, and 14 bases lay between the germline ends. This CDR3 has 15 residues. The CDR3 sequence: CASSPRRGDYNEQFF. The CDR3 DNA reads TGCGCCAGCAGCCCACGCCGGGGAGACTACAATGAGCAGTTCTTC.

This clonotype turned up a few times. This rearrangement joins TRBV20-1 to TRBJ1-2, with TRBD1 as a possible D gene (6 bases). From germline, CDR1 is DFQATT and CDR2 SNEGSKA (reference sequence). Trimming shortened V by 5 bases and J by 8 bases, and 21 bases separated the two germline ends. This CDR3 spans 14 amino acids. Here the CDR3 reads CSASLVGGARGYTF. The CDR3 bases are TGCAGTGCTTCCCTCGTCGGGGGGGCCCGAGGCTACACCTTC.

This clonotype was observed a few times. The CDR3 loop reads CASGYGGEGTPGLATNEKLFF. DNA of the CDR3: TGCGCCAGCGGGTACGGAGGGGAGGGGACACCCGGCTTGGCAACTAATGAAAAACTGTTTTTT. The genes are TRBV10-1 and TRBJ1-4, with D tentatively TRBD1 (6 bases). V gave up 8 bases and J gave up 0 bases, with 31 bases separating them. This CDR3 is 21 amino acids long. Germline values: CDR1 WNHNN, CDR2 SYGVQD (reference sequence).

The J gene is TRBJ2-3, the V gene TRBV20-1; TRBD1 aligns across 9 bases. The CDR3 extends over 15 amino acids. With 5 bases clipped from V and 2 bases from J, the junction kept 8 bases outside the gene matches. In germline, CDR1 is DFQATT, CDR2 SNEGSKA (reference sequence). CDR3 protein: CSADRDREVTDTQYF. CDR3 coding DNA: TGCAGTGCTGACCGGGACAGGGAGGTCACAGATACGCAGTATTTT.

This chain connects TRBV12-3 or TRBV12-4 to TRBJ1-1; D is uncertain. Between the trimmed V and J ends, which lost 7 bases and 6 bases, there was a span of 15 bases. This CDR3 is 13 amino acids long. The chain's CDR3 is CASKTRVGAEAFF. In nucleotides, the CDR3 is TGTGCCAGCAAAACTAGGGTCGGGGCTGAAGCTTTCTTT.

The genes are TRBV6-6 and TRBJ1-3; no firm D call. Trimming stripped 0 bases from V and 5 bases from J, with 5 bases between. CDR3 size: 13 residues. Germline CDR1 reads MNHNY; CDR2 reads SVGAGI (reference sequence). The CDR3 nucleotides are TGTGCCAGCAGTTACTCAGATAGAAACACCATATATTTT. Translated: CASSYSDRNTIYF.

V is TRBV7-1 and J is TRBJ2-3, with TRBD2 matching 12 bases. TRBV7-1 is reported as an ORF; its role is uncertain. The CDR3 totals 16 residues. Unmatched junction bases numbered 4, after V lost 3 bases and J lost 3 bases. This chain's CDR3 is CASSSLTSGGTDTQYF. DNA of the CDR3: TGTGCCAGCAGCTCCCTAACTAGCGGGGGGACAGATACGCAGTATTTT.

J is TRBJ2-2 and V is TRBV20-1, with 13 positions matching TRBD2. Losses at the gene ends were 7 bases for V and 5 bases for J; bases not matched to a gene: 4. The CDR3 runs 14 residues. The germline CDR1 and CDR2 sequences are DFQATT and SNEGSKA (reference sequence). This chain's CDR3 is CSGLAGGKTGELFF. As DNA, the CDR3 is TGCAGTGGACTAGCGGGAGGAAAAACCGGGGAGCTGTTTTTT.

This chain uses TRBV7-2 with TRBJ1-4; D not certain. The CDR3 loop spans 15 amino acids. V lost 1 base and J lost 8, with 14 bases in between. Looked up from germline, CDR1 is SGHTA and CDR2 is FQGNSA. The CDR3 is CASSLVGDTSEKLFF. CDR3 nucleotide sequence: TGTGCCAGCAGCTTAGTAGGTGACACCTCGGAAAAACTGTTTTTT.

This clonotype appeared a single time. A read error may account for a junction end that differs from germline. The chain links TRBV30 to TRBJ2-6; D is possibly TRBD1 (5 bases). CDR3 size: 17 residues. Germline loops: CDR1 GTSNPN, CDR2 SVGIG (reference sequence). CDR3: CAWSVHSPSSGANGLTF. In DNA, the CDR3 is TGTGCCTGGAGTGTGCACAGCCCGAGCTCTGGGGCCAACGGCCTGACTTTC.

The chain recombines TRBV5-1 with TRBJ1-1, with D possibly TRBD1 on 5 matching bases. The germline V gene encodes CDR1 SGHRS and CDR2 YFSETQ. This CDR3 is 14 amino acids long. Trimming stripped 0 bases from V and 4 bases from J, with 10 bases between. The CDR3, as DNA: TGCGCCAGCAGCTTGGAGGGGTCCTTCACTGAAGCTTTCTTT. This encodes CASSLEGSFTEAFF.

This clonotype has just one count. The chain links TRBV4-1 to TRBJ2-7; D may be TRBD2 (6 bases). The CDR3 length is 14 residues. The V gene lost 3 bases and the J gene lost 2 bases, with 11 bases spanning the gap. Germline V gene sequence: CDR1 MGHRA, CDR2 YSYEKL. CDR3: CASSQSGDAYEQYF. In DNA form, the CDR3 reads TGCGCCAGCAGCCAGTCGGGAGACGCCTACGAGCAGTACTTC.

The sample holds a few counts of this clonotype. This rearrangement joins TRBV11-2 to TRBJ2-3, with 8 bases matching TRBD2. This CDR3 has 15 residues. The V gene's germline CDR1 is SGHAT and CDR2 FQNNGV. The V gene end was trimmed by 5 bases and the J gene end by 4 bases; junction bases not matched to a gene: 8. The CDR3 nucleotides read TGTGCCAGCAGCCCAGACCCAGCGGGAGCAGATACGCAGTATTTT. Translating it yields CASSPDPAGADTQYF.

As to this clonotype: The junction does not match germline at one end; this may be a read error. The genes are TRBV13 and TRBJ1-5; TRBD1 is a possible D gene (5 bases). CDR1 and CDR2 (germline): PRHDT, FYEKMQ (reference sequence). The CDR3 is 14 amino acids. CDR3 amino acids: CAGSQDSSNQPQHF. The DNA for the CDR3 is TGTGCCGGCAGCCAAGACAGTAGCAATCAGCCCCAGCATTTT.

The chain couples TRBV15 to TRBJ1-2; the D gene is possibly TRBD1 (5 bases). This CDR3 region has 12 residues. With 9 bases removed from V and 4 bases from J, the gap between germline ends came to 12 bases. Germline V gene lookup returns CDR1 LNHNV and CDR2 YYDKDF (reference sequence). CDR3 coding DNA: TGTGCCACTCAGGGCCAGGGCTATGGCTACACCTTC. This codes for CATQGQGYGYTF. Full variable domain (rest looked up from reference TRBV15 and TRBJ1-2): DAMVIQNPRYQVTQFGKPVTLSCSQTLNHNVMYWYQQKSSQAPKLLFHYYDKDFNNEADTPDNFQSRRPNTSFCFLDIRSPGLGDTAMYLCATQGQGYGYTFGSGTRLTVV.

The V call is TRBV5-4, the J call TRBJ2-5; D might be TRBD2 (6 bases). Germline values: CDR1 SGHNT, CDR2 YYREEE (reference sequence). There are 16 residues in the CDR3. Trimming removed 0 bases from V and 3 bases from J, with 15 bases in between. For the CDR3, the DNA is TGTGCCAGCAGCTTGGCCCCCCGGGACTTGAAAGAGACCCAGTACTTC. Residues: CASSLAPRDLKETQYF.

This clonotype was observed a handful of times. The rearrangement uses TRBV12-3 or TRBV12-4 and TRBJ1-2; D is perhaps TRBD1 (6 bases). V shed 6 bases and J shed 0 bases, with 11 bases lying between them. The CDR3 consists of 14 residues. The CDR3 spells CASRMRGSNYGYTF. The CDR3 nucleotides read TGTGCCAGCAGGATGAGGGGGTCTAACTATGGCTACACCTTC.

In this sample, this clonotype turned up a few times. The rearrangement uses TRBV27 and TRBJ2-3, with D perhaps TRBD1 (6 bases). This CDR3 has 14 amino acids. V was pared by 6 bases and J by 1 base, with 11 bases between. The germline V gene has CDR1 MNHEY and CDR2 SMNVEV (reference sequence). DNA of the CDR3: TGTGCCAGCAGAACACAGGGCCGCACAGATACGCAGTATTTT. Its protein is CASRTQGRTDTQYF.

The chain employs TRBV5-5 and TRBJ2-7; weak D call: TRBD2 (5 bases). The CDR3 spans 14 residues. Germline CDR1 SGHKS, CDR2 YYEKEE (reference sequence). The germline V and J ends were trimmed by 4 bases and 3 bases, with 14 bases remaining between them. The CDR3 coding sequence is TGTGCCAGCAGCCCCACCTTCACTAGCTACGAGCAGTACTTC. Amino acid sequence: CASSPTFTSYEQYF.